The 31 T cell receptor beta chains presented below share a single source sample, sequenced in a study of control samples from healthy donors and cancer patients. Some clones are missing from TCRdb's copy, which holds only in-frame ones; the method was immunoSEQ multiplex PCR. The sample contains 95,000 to 150,000 clones, roughly 91% of which appear only once. The sample was blood. These receptors were obtained from a man aged 35 to 55 in good health.

This chain links TRBV29-1 with TRBJ2-1, with TRBD1 matching over 10 bases. After removal of 6 bases from V and 1 base from J, the junction contained 6 bases not matched to a gene. The CDR3 is 15 residues long. Germline loops: CDR1 SQVTM, CDR2 ANQGSEA. DNA of the CDR3: TGCAGCGTCCGGGACAGGGGCGAATCCTACAATGAGCAGTTCTTC. Protein sequence: CSVRDRGESYNEQFF.

V and J are TRBV6-2 or TRBV6-3 and TRBJ2-3; D unresolved. Germline CDR1 is MNHEY and CDR2 is SVGEGT. The CDR3 totals 16 residues. V lost 2 bases, J lost 3 bases, and 15 bases lay in between. CDR3 residues: CASSYGSLVSTDTQYF. CDR3 coding DNA: TGTGCCAGCAGTTACGGTTCTCTAGTGAGTACAGATACGCAGTATTTT.

The chain joins TRBV5-8 to TRBJ1-3; D unclear. V shed 4 bases and J shed 4 bases, with 15 bases lying between them. The germline V gene encodes CDR1 SGHTS and CDR2 YDEGEE. The CDR3 runs to 15 residues. The CDR3 is CASSAGRFQGNTIYF. In DNA, the CDR3 is TGTGCCAGCAGCGCCGGACGGTTTCAGGGAAACACCATATATTTT. The whole variable domain, filled in from reference TRBV5-8 and TRBJ1-3, reads EAGVTQSPTHLIKTRGQQATLRCSPISGHTSVYWYQQALGLGLQFLLWYDEGEERNRGNFPPRFSGRQFPNYSSELNVNALELEDSALYLCASSAGRFQGNTIYFGEGSWLTVV.

The rearrangement joins TRBV14 to TRBJ1-6; D uncertain. The CDR3 is made up of 12 amino acids. V lost 6 bases and J lost 8, with 8 bases in between. CDR1 and CDR2 from the germline V gene are SGHDN and FVKESK. CDR3 in DNA: TGTGCCAGCAGGAGTCCATATTCACCCCTCCACTTT. It encodes CASRSPYSPLHF.

The V call is TRBV9, the J call TRBJ2-3, with a weak D call TRBD2 (6 bases). The CDR3 spans 15 residues. V shed 5 bases and J shed 8 bases, with 21 bases lying between them. The germline V gene encodes CDR1 SGDLS and CDR2 YYNGEE. CDR3 sequence (DNA): TGTGCCAGCAGTCGGGGACTGGTTGAGGGAGGTACGCAGTATTTT. Translating it yields CASSRGLVEGGTQYF.

The CDR3 bases are TGTGCCAGCAGCGCGACTAGCGGGGGGGGCCCAGATACGCAGTATTTT. Protein: CASSATSGGGPDTQYF. J is TRBJ2-3 and V is TRBV9; 14 positions agree with TRBD2. The CDR3 sequence is 16 residues long. V gave up 3 bases and J gave up 4 bases; unmatched junction bases: 4. Germline V gene sequence: CDR1 SGDLS, CDR2 YYNGEE.

The J gene is TRBJ2-3, the V gene TRBV5-4; 11 positions agree with TRBD2. CDR3 size: 16 residues. Germline-derived CDR1 and CDR2 are SGHNT and YYREEE (reference sequence). Trimming took 4 bases from V and 4 from J; bases not matched to a gene: 8. CDR3 sequence reads: CASSLASGGRADTQYF. As DNA, the CDR3 is TGTGCCAGCAGCCTCGCTAGCGGGGGGCGGGCAGATACGCAGTATTTT.

On this clone itself: This same CDR3 is encoded by further DNA sequences in the sample. The chain carries TRBV6-6 and TRBJ1-2, with D perhaps TRBD1 (6 bases). Germline loops: CDR1 MNHNY, CDR2 SVGAGI (reference sequence). Trimming pared 3 bases from V and 8 bases from J, leaving 7 bases between. The CDR3 has 11 residues. This CDR3 reads CASSYRGGYTF. In DNA form, the CDR3 reads TGTGCCAGCAGTTATAGGGGGGGCTACACCTTC.

The chain is built from TRBV10-2 and TRBJ1-1, with TRBD1 identical over 9 bases. This CDR3 contains 12 residues. The germline CDR1 and CDR2 sequences are WSHSY and SAAADI. The V and J ends lost 6 bases and 13 bases, in that order; junction bases with no gene match: 9. CDR3: CASSEPGTGLFF. Written as DNA, the CDR3 is TGCGCCAGCAGCGAACCCGGGACAGGGCTTTTCTTT.

This clone was found a few times. This chain joins TRBV10-1 and TRBJ1-4; D might be TRBD1 (6 bases). The V end lost 6 bases, the J end lost 5 bases, and 13 bases lay between the germline ends. CDR3 length equals 14 residues. Germline CDR1 and CDR2: WNHNN and SYGVQD (reference sequence). CDR3 in amino acids: CASRNRVRNEKLFF. The CDR3 nucleotides are TGCGCCAGCAGGAACAGGGTTCGGAATGAAAAACTGTTTTTT.

The table lists this clone with a few counts. V usage is TRBV19 and J usage is TRBJ2-1; a possible D gene is TRBD2 (5 bases). This CDR3 is built from 15 residues. The germline V gene has CDR1 LNHDA and CDR2 SQIVND (reference sequence). V lost 6 bases and J lost 2, with 14 bases in between. The CDR3 spells CASSGVKITYNEQFF. CDR3 bases: TGTGCCAGTAGCGGGGTGAAAATCACCTACAATGAGCAGTTCTTC.

In regard to this clone: Germline and junction disagree at one end, which may indicate a read error. The chain is built from TRBV27 and TRBJ2-1; 12 bases match TRBD2. CDR3 size: 15 residues. CDR1 and CDR2 from the germline V gene are MNHEY and SMNVEV (reference sequence). CDR3 DNA: TGTGCCAGCAGCCTAGCGGGGGGGACCTACACTGAGCAGTTCTTC. The encoded protein is CASSLAGGTYTEQFF.

The rearrangement links TRBV14 to TRBJ2-3, with 9 bases aligning to TRBD2. This CDR3 region has 15 residues. Germline CDR1 is SGHDN and CDR2 is FVKESK. Trimming cost V 2 bases and J 0 bases; bases outside gene matches: 0. The CDR3 bases are TGTGCCAGCAGCCAACTAGCGGGGAGCACAGATACGCAGTATTTT. This codes for CASSQLAGSTDTQYF.

The V and J genes are TRBV27 and TRBJ2-5; a possible D gene is TRBD2 (7 bases). The V gene's germline CDR1 is MNHEY and CDR2 SMNVEV (reference sequence). The CDR3 is made up of 14 amino acids. V was pared by 2 bases and J by 5 bases, with 12 bases between. The CDR3 sequence: CASSLAGAGETQYF. In DNA, the CDR3 is TGTGCCAGCAGTTTAGCGGGGGCTGGGGAGACCCAGTACTTC.

The chain joins TRBV30 to TRBJ1-3; the D is unclear. The CDR3 sequence is 14 residues long. The V gene lost 2 bases and the J gene lost 0 bases, with 8 bases spanning the gap. Germline V gives CDR1 GTSNPN, CDR2 SVGIG (reference sequence). The CDR3 is CAWSPSSSGNTIYF. DNA for the CDR3: TGTGCCTGGAGTCCTTCAAGCTCTGGAAACACCATATATTTT. The variable domain in full, with the rest retrieved from reference TRBV30 and TRBJ1-3, is SQTIHQWPATLVQPVGSPLSLECTVEGTSNPNLYWYRQAAGRGLQLLFYSVGIGQISSEVPQNLSASRPQDRQFILSSKKLLLSDSGFYLCAWSPSSSGNTIYFGEGSWLTVV.

A note on this clone: At one end, the junction sequence differs from germline, possibly due to a read error. The chain couples TRBV6-5 to TRBJ1-2; D perhaps matches TRBD1 (5 bases). Germline CDR1 MNHEY, CDR2 SVGAGI. The CDR3 sequence is 14 residues long. The CDR3 nucleotides read TGTGCCAGCAGTCACTCAGGGATGGGCTATGGCTACACCTTC. Translating gives CASSHSGMGYGYTF.

V is TRBV6-2 or TRBV6-3 and J is TRBJ1-2; 7 nucleotides line up with TRBD1. The CDR3 loop spans 15 amino acids. In germline, CDR1 is MNHEY, CDR2 SVGEGT. V was clipped by 4 bases and J by 1 base; unmatched bases: 6. The DNA of the CDR3 is TGTGCCAGCAGTTGGACAGGAGACCATAACTATGGCTACACCTTC. Its protein product is CASSWTGDHNYGYTF.

In this sample, this clone turned up once. This sequence joins TRBV7-3 and TRBJ2-5, with D unresolved. Per germline, CDR1 SGHTA and CDR2 FQGTGA. The CDR3 consists of 14 residues. Trimming left V 2 bases short and J 1 base short, with 8 bases between. CDR3 protein: CASSLGTTQETQYF. The CDR3 nucleotides are TGTGCCAGCAGCTTAGGAACAACCCAAGAGACCCAGTACTTC.

Concerning this clone: An end of the junction differs from the germline gene, which may be a read error. CDR3 bases: TGTGCCGGCAGACCCGGGACAGGGGTCGAGACCCAGTACTTC. Encoded protein: CAGRPGTGVETQYF. J is TRBJ2-5 and V is TRBV2; 10 bases map to TRBD1. Germline V gene lookup returns CDR1 SNHLY and CDR2 FYNNEI. This CDR3 is 14 amino acids long.

This clone has only one observation. This chain joins TRBV7-9 and TRBJ2-1; the match to TRBD2 covers 7 bases. The V and J ends lost 5 bases and 4 bases, in that order; junction bases with no gene match: 14. The CDR3 contains 17 residues. The germline gives CDR1 SEHNR, CDR2 FQNEAQ (reference sequence). The DNA of the CDR3 is TGTGCCAGCAGCGGGGGATTCGAGCGGGACCTTTACAATGAGCAGTTCTTC. This codes for CASSGGFERDLYNEQFF.

The chain couples TRBV2 to TRBJ1-1, with a possible D match to TRBD1 (5 bases). V was shortened by 2 bases and J by 9 bases, with 13 bases between the two germline ends. This CDR3 has 13 residues. In germline, CDR1 is SNHLY, CDR2 FYNNEI. The DNA of the CDR3 is TGTGCCAGCAGTGAATCCCGGTCAGGGCAAGCTTTCTTT. It codes for CASSESRSGQAFF. Supplemented by reference TRBV2 and TRBJ1-1, the full variable domain reads EPEVTQTPSHQVTQMGQEVILRCVPISNHLYFYWYRQILGQKVEFLVSFYNNEISEKSEIFDDQFSVERPDGSNFTLKIRSTKLEDSAMYFCASSESRSGQAFFGQGTRLTVV.

The chain combines TRBV19 with TRBJ2-5; 7 bases map to TRBD2. The germline V gene has CDR1 LNHDA and CDR2 SQIVND (reference sequence). CDR3 length equals 15 residues. V was clipped by 2 bases and J by 3 bases; unmatched bases: 6. The CDR3 region has the DNA TGTGCCAGTAGTATAAACGGGGGGAGAAAAGAGACCCAGTACTTC. It translates to CASSINGGRKETQYF.

The V gene is TRBV21-1, the J gene TRBJ2-3; the table's D gene call, TRBD2, was not cross checked with the DNA. TRBV21-1 is a listed pseudogene. The CDR3 runs 17 residues. CDR3: CASPARTSGGETDTQYF. CDR3 nucleotide sequence: TGTGCCAGCCCCGCGCGGACTAGCGGGGGGGAAACAGATACGCAGTATTTT.

J is TRBJ2-1 and V is TRBV11-3, with D possibly being TRBD2 (6 bases). Trimming pared 1 base from V and 10 bases from J, leaving 8 bases between. Germline V gives CDR1 SGHNT, CDR2 YENEEA. The CDR3 loop spans 12 amino acids. The CDR3 spells CASSLVGGEQFF. CDR3 DNA sequence: TGTGCCAGCAGCTTAGTCGGAGGGGAGCAGTTCTTC.

A single count supports this clone. This chain links TRBV5-4 with TRBJ2-1, with D tentatively TRBD1 (5 bases). The V end was cut by 7 bases, the J end by 0 bases, with 8 bases between. Germline-derived CDR1 and CDR2 are SGHNT and YYREEE (reference sequence). The length of the CDR3 is 13 residues. The CDR3 loop reads CASVGPSYNEQFF. DNA for the CDR3: TGTGCCAGCGTGGGGCCCTCCTACAATGAGCAGTTCTTC.

J is TRBJ2-3 and V is TRBV6-2 or TRBV6-3, with TRBD2 matching over 14 bases. The CDR3 spans 20 residues. Looked up from germline, CDR1 is MNHEY and CDR2 is SVGEGT. Unmatched junction bases numbered 13, after V lost 5 bases and J lost 0 bases. The CDR3 loop is CASSTRAGLAGVYSTDTQYF. CDR3 sequence (DNA): TGTGCCAGCAGTACCCGAGCGGGACTAGCGGGGGTTTATAGCACAGATACGCAGTATTTT.

This clone appeared once. The CDR3 nucleotides are TGTGCCAGCAGTTACACGATCATGGGGGATGGCTACACCTTC. This translates into CASSYTIMGDGYTF. The rearrangement joins TRBV6-5 to TRBJ1-2; possible D gene TRBD1, 5 bases. Germline-derived CDR1 and CDR2 are MNHEY and SVGAGI. The CDR3 spans 14 residues. The V gene lost 2 bases and the J gene lost 6 bases, with 13 bases spanning the gap.

The V call is TRBV7-2, the J call TRBJ1-5; D is unresolved. The CDR3 is 13 amino acids. V lost 1 base and J lost 6, with 7 bases in between. Germline-derived CDR1 and CDR2 are SGHTA and FQGNSA. CDR3: CASSLERRQPQHF. The CDR3 nucleotides are TGTGCCAGCAGCTTAGAAAGGCGTCAGCCCCAGCATTTT.

The chain carries TRBV12-3 or TRBV12-4 and TRBJ2-7; 8 nucleotides agree with TRBD1. J was trimmed by 6 bases and V by 5 bases; bases with no gene match: 3. This CDR3 region has 12 residues. The CDR3, as DNA: TGTGCCAGCAGTATCCAGGGGGCCGAGCAGTACTTC. Residues: CASSIQGAEQYF.

The chain employs TRBV7-8 and TRBJ1-2; D is uncertain. Trimming pared 5 bases from V and 2 bases from J, leaving 15 bases between. Germline V gene sequence: CDR1 SGHVS, CDR2 FQNEAQ. The CDR3 length is 15 residues. CDR3 DNA: TGTGCCAGCAGCCCGAACACCGGCGGCAACTATGGCTACACCTTC. It translates to CASSPNTGGNYGYTF.

The CDR3 nucleotides are TGCAGCGTTGAAGAGGGCGACAGCTCGTTGACGCATGGCTACACCTTC. Encoded protein: CSVEEGDSSLTHGYTF. This sequence joins TRBV29-1 and TRBJ1-2; D is perhaps TRBD1 (5 bases). This CDR3 has 16 residues. From germline, CDR1 is SQVTM and CDR2 ANQGSEA. The V end was cut by 0 bases, the J end by 6 bases, with 20 bases between.